The sequence of this TCR beta chain was determined in a study of T cell repertoires in cytomegalovirus infection. Study background: Public TCR beta signatures were indicative of both CMV infection and a matching HLA type. Study-wide points: There were HLA-C-restricted CMV-specific TCR beta clonotypes dominating the ex vivo response. Frequencies of public TCR beta families were cumulated, and this identified carriers of CMV plus the relevant HLA.

MiXCR, run by TCRdb on the reads, gives a single entry per CDR3 protein. There are approximately 70,000 distinct CDR3 sequences in the sample; 22% occur only once, and roughly three quarters lies in the top ten. As to this clonotype: Antigen specificity is unknown.

The CDR3 has 18 residues. V shed 0 bases, J shed 5 bases, and the junction held 9 bases outside the gene matches. Germline V CDR1 and CDR2: MGHRA, YSYEKL. Sequenced material: PBMCs, sequenced either directly or after in vitro stimulation (not recorded which). This rearrangement joins TRBV4-1 to TRBJ1-5; 11 bases are a match to TRBD1. This TCR came from a human donor in good health (CMV status not recorded). Some clones in this sample may be carry-over from other donors' samples. The CDR3 loop reads CASSQEAPGQGAYQPQHF. CDR3 bases: TGCGCCAGCAGCCAAGAGGCCCCCGGACAGGGGGCTTATCAGCCCCAGCATTTT.